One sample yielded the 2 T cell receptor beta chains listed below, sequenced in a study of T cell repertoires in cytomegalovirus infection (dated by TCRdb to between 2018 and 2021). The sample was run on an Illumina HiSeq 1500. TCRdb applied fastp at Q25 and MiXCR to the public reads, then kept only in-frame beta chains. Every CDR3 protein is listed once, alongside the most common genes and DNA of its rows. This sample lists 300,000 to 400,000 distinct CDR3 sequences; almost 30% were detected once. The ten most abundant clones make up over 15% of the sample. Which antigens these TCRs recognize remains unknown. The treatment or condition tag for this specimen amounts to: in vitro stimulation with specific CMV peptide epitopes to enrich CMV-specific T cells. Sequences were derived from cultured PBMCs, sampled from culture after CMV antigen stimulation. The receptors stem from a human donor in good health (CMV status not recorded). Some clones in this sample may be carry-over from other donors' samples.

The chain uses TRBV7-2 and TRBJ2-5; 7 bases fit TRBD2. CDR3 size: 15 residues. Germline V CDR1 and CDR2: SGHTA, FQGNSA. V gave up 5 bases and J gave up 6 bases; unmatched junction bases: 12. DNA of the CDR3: TGTGCCAGCAGCCCTCAGAGGGCGACTAGCAAGACCCAGTACTTC. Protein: CASSPQRATSKTQYF.

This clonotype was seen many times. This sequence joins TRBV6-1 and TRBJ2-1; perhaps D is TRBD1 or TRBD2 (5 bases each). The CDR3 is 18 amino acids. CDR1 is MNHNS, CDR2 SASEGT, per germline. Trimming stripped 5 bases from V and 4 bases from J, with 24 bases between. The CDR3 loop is CASSLRRDPLISYNEQFF. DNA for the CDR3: TGTGCCAGCAGTTTACGCCGGGACCCCCTTATCTCATACAATGAGCAGTTCTTC.